This TCR beta chain was identified in a study of memory CD4+ T cells and cytomegalovirus serostatus. The CDR3 runs 18 residues. Germline CDR1 reads SQVTM; CDR2 reads ANQGSEA. V lost 3 bases to trimming and J lost 4 bases, with 25 bases between them. Repertoires were generated with immunoSEQ multiplex PCR, while TCRdb's copy carries only in-frame clones and drops some. The data hold approximately 50,000 clones, with 70% to 80% observed a single time. Single viable CD3+CD4+CD8-CD45RO+ cells were sorted as the memory CD4+ T cells. Specimen: memory CD4+ T cells from blood. This chain uses TRBV29-1 with TRBJ2-1; tentatively, D is TRBD2 (6 bases). The sequence was obtained from an adult in good health and CMV-seropositive. The CDR3 DNA is TGCAGCGTTGATATGGGTAGGTCGGGAGCCAACCGTTACAATGAGCAGTTCTTC. Translation: CSVDMGRSGANRYNEQFF.